This TCR beta chain was sequenced during a study of T cells in Graves' hyperthyroidism and ophthalmopathy. A patient was excluded if there was uncontrolled infection, other autoimmune disease, pregnancy or lactation. Source material for PBMCs was around 10 ml fresh peripheral blood. V lost 2 bases to trimming and J lost 4 bases, with 9 bases between them. CDR1 is SQVTM and CDR2 is ANQGSEA in the germline V gene. The CDR3 runs to 14 residues. Study-wide results and limits: Ophthalmopathy was distinguished from stable hyperthyroidism by 13 V-J signatures. Most thyroid clonotypes that were expanded above 0.001 also turned up in blood.

It was RNA transcripts that yielded the amplified TCR beta CDR3 regions. RT-PCR in the first round (using the HTBI primer set) targeted the TCR CDR3. TCRdb called the multiplex PCR reads again in MiXCR, with one record for every CDR3 protein. The sample lists hundreds of thousands of distinct CDR3 sequences, roughly 14% occurring once. This clonotype was found many times. Its antigen is not known. The sequenced material came from blood. The receptor was derived from a woman in her thirties or forties with Graves' ophthalmopathy. The chain joins TRBV29-1 to TRBJ2-6; D gene ambiguous. The CDR3 sequence: CSVEPQDGANVLTF. DNA for the CDR3: TGCAGCGTTGAACCTCAAGACGGGGCCAACGTCCTGACTTTC.